These 25 T cell receptor beta chains were sequenced from one sample in a study of cytomegalovirus exposure and HLA in healthy donors. Primers included in the PCR were 60 Vbeta and 13 Jbeta primers. Sequenced by immunoSEQ multiplex PCR; TCRdb stores in-frame clones only, minus some. Of more than 250,000 clones in the sample, about 87% are singletons; the top ten hold 2% to 3%. The sample comprised PBMCs. The receptor set was obtained from a young woman in good health and CMV-seronegative.

This chain joins TRBV5-4 and TRBJ1-6; 8 nucleotides agree with TRBD1. The trim removed 1 base at V and 7 bases at J, leaving 1 base unmatched. There are 14 residues in the CDR3. In germline, CDR1 is SGHNT, CDR2 YYREEE (reference sequence). The DNA for the CDR3 is TGTGCCAGCAGCTTGCAGGGGGCCAATTCACCCCTCCACTTT. Protein: CASSLQGANSPLHF. Using reference TRBV5-4 and TRBJ1-6 for the parts outside the CDR3, the full variable domain is ETGVTQSPTHLIKTRGQQVTLRCSSQSGHNTVSWYQQALGQGPQFIFQYYREEENGRGNFPPRFSGLQFPNYSSELNVNALELDDSALYLCASSLQGANSPLHFGNGTRLTVT.

The chain carries TRBV2 and TRBJ2-5; 10 bases are a match to TRBD2. J lost 7 bases, V lost 5 bases, and 13 bases had no gene match. CDR3 length: 16 residues. CDR1 and CDR2 (germline): SNHLY, FYNNEI. In DNA, the CDR3 is TGTGCCAGCAGTTCGGGACTAGCGACCACCGGTGGGACCCAGTACTTC. It is translated as CASSSGLATTGGTQYF. Combining the CDR3 with reference TRBV2 and TRBJ2-5 gives the whole variable domain EPEVTQTPSHQVTQMGQEVILRCVPISNHLYFYWYRQILGQKVEFLVSFYNNEISEKSEIFDDQFSVERPDGSNFTLKIRSTKLEDSAMYFCASSSGLATTGGTQYFGPGTRLLVL.

There are a few counts of this clone. J is TRBJ1-1 and V is TRBV7-6; TRBD1 might be the D (5 bases). The germline V and J ends were trimmed by 1 base and 5 bases, with 17 bases remaining between them. CDR1 SGHVS and CDR2 FNYEAQ come from the germline V gene. The CDR3 loop spans 16 amino acids. The CDR3 sequence: CASSLVAAGTFTEAFF. DNA for the CDR3: TGTGCCAGCAGCTTAGTTGCGGCAGGGACTTTTACTGAAGCTTTCTTT.

The rearrangement links TRBV28 to TRBJ1-2; 8 bases map to TRBD1. The CDR3 contains 12 residues. V lost 5 bases to trimming and J lost 7 bases; unmatched junction nucleotides: 3. CDR1 is MDHEN, CDR2 SYDVKM, per germline. CDR3 loop: CASSQGALGYTF. The CDR3, as DNA: TGTGCCAGCAGTCAGGGGGCACTTGGCTACACCTTC.

This clone has just one count. The chain carries TRBV11-3 and TRBJ2-1; the match to TRBD1 covers 7 bases. CDR1 is SGHNT, CDR2 YENEEA, per germline. The V gene end was trimmed by 4 bases and the J gene end by 2 bases; junction bases not matched to a gene: 5. The CDR3 loop spans 15 amino acids. The CDR3 reads CASSSGQRAYNEQFF. The CDR3 nucleotides read TGTGCCAGCAGCTCGGGACAGCGAGCCTACAATGAGCAGTTCTTC.

This clone appeared a few times. This rearrangement joins TRBV18 to TRBJ1-5; no reliable D call. Germline-derived CDR1 and CDR2 are KGHSH and LQKENI. The CDR3 has 17 amino acids. Trimming took off 1 base at V and 0 bases at J, with 13 bases between the two ends. The DNA for the CDR3 is TGTGCCAGCTCACCACAGGGTATAGGAGGTAGCAATCAGCCCCAGCATTTT. It specifies CASSPQGIGGSNQPQHF. The full variable domain, in which reference TRBV18 and TRBJ1-5 provide the parts outside the CDR3, is NAGVMQNPRHLVRRRGQEARLRCSPMKGHSHVYWYRQLPEEGLKFMVYLQKENIIDESGMPKERFSAEFPKEGPSILRIQQVVRGDSAAYFCASSPQGIGGSNQPQHFGDGTRLSIL.

The rearrangement links TRBV27 to TRBJ1-1, with no clear D. Deletions cut 4 bases from V and 3 bases from J, with 9 bases between. Germline loops: CDR1 MNHEY, CDR2 SMNVEV (reference sequence). The CDR3 spans 13 residues. The CDR3: CASSSGLYTEAFF. CDR3 sequence (DNA): TGTGCCAGCAGTTCCGGACTATACACTGAAGCTTTCTTT.

The rearrangement joins TRBV11-3 to TRBJ2-5; the D gene is possibly TRBD2 (6 bases). The CDR3 runs 13 residues. The V gene lost 5 bases and the J gene lost 5 bases, with 12 bases spanning the gap. Germline V gives CDR1 SGHNT, CDR2 YENEEA. The CDR3 nucleotides are TGTGCCAGCAGCGAAGGGGAGGTGGAGACCCAGTACTTC. It encodes CASSEGEVETQYF.

The chain uses TRBV11-2 and TRBJ2-7; D is perhaps TRBD1 (5 bases). The CDR3 spans 14 residues. The V end lost 0 bases, the J end lost 6 bases, and 12 bases lay between the germline ends. CDR1 and CDR2 from the germline V gene are SGHAT and FQNNGV. DNA for the CDR3: TGTGCCAGCAGCTTAGAGGGTTTCCAGGGCGAGCAGTACTTC. Translation: CASSLEGFQGEQYF.

The rearrangement uses TRBV7-9 and TRBJ1-1; 7 bases match TRBD1. The CDR3 spans 14 residues. Germline values: CDR1 SEHNR, CDR2 FQNEAQ (reference sequence). With V trimmed by 8 bases and J by 0 bases, 6 bases remained unmatched. The CDR3 loop is CASSGQDLNTEAFF. The CDR3 DNA is TGTGCCAGCTCCGGACAGGACCTGAACACTGAAGCTTTCTTT.

The rearrangement links TRBV6-4 to TRBJ1-1, with 10 bases aligning to TRBD1. The V gene end was trimmed by 9 bases and the J gene end by 4 bases; junction bases not matched to a gene: 17. Germline assignment: CDR1 MRHNA and CDR2 SNTAGT. The CDR3 extends over 17 amino acids. DNA for the CDR3: TGTGCCAGGACCCCCTCCGGGACAGGGGACTTCTCCACTGAAGCTTTCTTT. Translating it yields CARTPSGTGDFSTEAFF.

The CDR3 spells CASSIYGQGQETQYF. The CDR3 DNA sequence: TGTGCCAGCAGCATCTACGGACAGGGTCAAGAGACCCAGTACTTC. The chain joins TRBV7-9 to TRBJ2-5, with 8 bases matching TRBD1. The CDR3 has 15 residues. The germline V gene has CDR1 SEHNR and CDR2 FQNEAQ (reference sequence). Trimming at V came to 5 bases and at J to 2 bases, leaving 7 bases not matched to a gene.

V usage is TRBV9 and J usage is TRBJ1-2, with 10 bases identical to TRBD1. J was trimmed by 3 bases and V by 4 bases; bases with no gene match: 18. Germline values: CDR1 SGDLS, CDR2 YYNGEE. The CDR3 contains 19 residues. The CDR3 reads CASSHPLEEGTGDYYGYTF. The DNA of the CDR3 is TGTGCCAGCAGCCATCCGTTAGAAGAGGGGACAGGGGATTACTATGGCTACACCTTC.

The chain couples TRBV7-6 to TRBJ2-6; 9 nucleotides line up with TRBD1. The V and J ends lost 4 bases and 2 bases, in that order; junction bases with no gene match: 12. The CDR3 is made up of 19 amino acids. Germline V gene data show CDR1 as SGHVS and CDR2 as FNYEAQ. CDR3 sequence (DNA): TGTGCCAGCAGCTCCACCCGGCCGGGGACAGGGACTGGGGCCAACGTCCTGACTTTC. Encoded protein: CASSSTRPGTGTGANVLTF.

This clone was observed a single time. J is TRBJ2-7 and V is TRBV4-1; 9 nucleotides line up with TRBD1. The V gene's germline CDR1 is MGHRA and CDR2 YSYEKL. After removal of 3 bases from V and 3 bases from J, the junction contained 6 bases not matched to a gene. The length of the CDR3 is 15 residues. The CDR3 DNA follows: TGCGCCAGCAGCCACCAGGGACAGGGAATCTACGAGCAGTACTTC. It translates to CASSHQGQGIYEQYF.

The chain has TRBV6-6 and TRBJ1-1, with D unresolved. Germline V gene lookup returns CDR1 MNHNY and CDR2 SVGAGI (reference sequence). The length of the CDR3 is 15 residues. V gave up 7 bases and J gave up 1 base, with 16 bases separating them. The CDR3 DNA sequence: TGTGCCAGCAAAAACGGAGCTCTGGGGAACACTGAAGCTTTCTTT. Its protein product is CASKNGALGNTEAFF.

This rearrangement joins TRBV29-1 to TRBJ1-1; D gene uncertain. Germline V CDR1 and CDR2: SQVTM, ANQGSEA. V dropped 7 bases and J dropped 5 bases, with 17 bases sitting between them. The CDR3 runs to 13 residues. The CDR3 loop reads CSACKDLGTEAFF. The CDR3 coding sequence is TGCAGCGCGTGTAAGGACTTGGGAACTGAAGCTTTCTTT.

The chain combines TRBV30 with TRBJ1-5, with 10 nucleotides matching TRBD1. Germline loops: CDR1 GTSNPN, CDR2 SVGIG (reference sequence). This CDR3 has 18 amino acids. The ends lost 0 bases at V and 2 bases at J; junction bases unmatched: 10. CDR3 loop: CAWSVRAGQGWGNQPQHF. CDR3 nucleotide sequence: TGTGCCTGGAGTGTACGGGCGGGACAGGGGTGGGGCAATCAGCCCCAGCATTTT.

The chain recombines TRBV19 with TRBJ1-1, with D perhaps matching TRBD1 (6 bases). V was cut by 10 bases and J by 6 bases, with 18 bases left in between. Germline V gives CDR1 LNHDA, CDR2 SQIVND (reference sequence). The CDR3 loop spans 13 amino acids. DNA of the CDR3: TGTGCCACCGAACGGACAGAGGCATCTGAAGCTTTCTTT. This codes for CATERTEASEAFF.

This chain links TRBV19 with TRBJ1-1; 8 positions match TRBD1. Trimming cost V 7 bases and J 1 base; bases outside gene matches: 5. Per germline, CDR1 LNHDA and CDR2 SQIVND (reference sequence). The CDR3 loop spans 14 amino acids. In nucleotides, the CDR3 is TGTGCCAGTAAAGACGGACAGGGGAACACTGAAGCTTTCTTT. It yields the protein CASKDGQGNTEAFF. Complete variable domain (other parts from reference TRBV19 and TRBJ1-1): DGGITQSPKYLFRKEGQNVTLSCEQNLNHDAMYWYRQDPGQGLRLIYYSQIVNDFQKGDIAEGYSVSREKKESFPLTVTSAQKNPTAFYLCASKDGQGNTEAFFGQGTRLTVV.

The J gene is TRBJ2-7, the V gene TRBV6-6; 7 positions match TRBD2. J was trimmed by 0 bases and V by 6 bases; bases with no gene match: 5. The germline gives CDR1 MNHNY, CDR2 SVGAGI (reference sequence). The CDR3 is 14 amino acids. CDR3 region: CASRNSGGSYEQYF. The CDR3 bases are TGTGCCAGCAGAAACTCGGGGGGCTCCTACGAGCAGTACTTC.

The chain carries TRBV27 and TRBJ2-3, with TRBD2 as a possible D gene (7 bases). Germline values: CDR1 MNHEY, CDR2 SMNVEV (reference sequence). CDR3 length: 14 amino acids. The V and J ends lost 7 bases and 4 bases respectively, with 15 bases between them. The CDR3: CASIGLGGPDTQYF. CDR3 in DNA: TGTGCCAGCATTGGGCTCGGGGGGCCAGATACGCAGTATTTT.

The chain combines TRBV4-1 with TRBJ1-6; TRBD1 matches 9 bases. The V gene's germline CDR1 is MGHRA and CDR2 YSYEKL. The CDR3 runs 15 residues. The V segment lost 3 bases and the J segment 10 bases; nucleotides outside the gene matches: 7. As DNA, the CDR3 is TGCGCCAGCAGCCAGCCCGGGACAGGGTACTCACCCCTCCACTTT. It specifies CASSQPGTGYSPLHF.

The V gene is TRBV19, the J gene TRBJ1-1; possibly TRBD1 for D (6 bases). The germline V gene encodes CDR1 LNHDA and CDR2 SQIVND (reference sequence). CDR3 length: 14 amino acids. Trimming cost V 3 bases and J 0 bases, with 8 bases left between them. CDR3 sequence (DNA): TGTGCCAGTAGTATTACAGGGTTGAACACTGAAGCTTTCTTT. Its protein product is CASSITGLNTEAFF.

This rearrangement joins TRBV7-8 to TRBJ2-7, with 9 bases identical to TRBD2. Germline CDR1 SGHVS, CDR2 FQNEAQ. CDR3 length equals 17 residues. Trimming removed 1 base from V and 4 bases from J; junction bases left unmatched: 11. Written as DNA, the CDR3 is TGTGCCAGCAGCTTAGAAGCGGGGGGACTCGGGCGTTACGAGCAGTACTTC. It yields the protein CASSLEAGGLGRYEQYF.